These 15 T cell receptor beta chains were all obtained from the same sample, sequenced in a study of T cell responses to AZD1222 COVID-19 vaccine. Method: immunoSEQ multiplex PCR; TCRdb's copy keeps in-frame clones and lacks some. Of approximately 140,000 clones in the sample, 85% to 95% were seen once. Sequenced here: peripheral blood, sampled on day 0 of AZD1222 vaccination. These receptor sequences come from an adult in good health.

The CDR3: CASSVASGVNEQFF. The CDR3 region has the DNA TGCGCCAGCAGCGTGGCTAGCGGGGTCAATGAGCAGTTCTTC. V is TRBV4-3 and J is TRBJ2-1, with TRBD2 identical over 9 bases. The CDR3 totals 14 residues. Germline trimming cut 5 bases from V and 6 bases from J; bases unmatched to any gene: 5. CDR1 LGHNA and CDR2 YSLEER come from the germline V gene.

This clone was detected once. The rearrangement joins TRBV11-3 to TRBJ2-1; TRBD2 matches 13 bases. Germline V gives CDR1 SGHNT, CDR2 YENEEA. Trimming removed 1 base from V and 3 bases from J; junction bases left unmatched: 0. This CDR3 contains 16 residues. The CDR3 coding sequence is TGTGCCAGCAGCTTAGGGACTAGCGGGAGCTACAATGAGCAGTTCTTC. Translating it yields CASSLGTSGSYNEQFF.

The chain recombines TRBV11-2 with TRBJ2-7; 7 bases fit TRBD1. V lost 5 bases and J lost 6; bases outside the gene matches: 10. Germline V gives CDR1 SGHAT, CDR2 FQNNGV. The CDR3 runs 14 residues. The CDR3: CASSPGLTGPEQYV. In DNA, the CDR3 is TGTGCCAGCAGCCCTGGATTGACAGGGCCCGAGCAGTACGTC.

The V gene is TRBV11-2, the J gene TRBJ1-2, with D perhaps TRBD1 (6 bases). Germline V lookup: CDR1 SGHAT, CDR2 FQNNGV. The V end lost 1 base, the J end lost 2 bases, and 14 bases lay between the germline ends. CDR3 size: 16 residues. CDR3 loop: CASSLVTVQGNYGYTF. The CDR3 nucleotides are TGTGCCAGCAGCTTAGTTACCGTACAGGGAAACTATGGCTACACCTTC.

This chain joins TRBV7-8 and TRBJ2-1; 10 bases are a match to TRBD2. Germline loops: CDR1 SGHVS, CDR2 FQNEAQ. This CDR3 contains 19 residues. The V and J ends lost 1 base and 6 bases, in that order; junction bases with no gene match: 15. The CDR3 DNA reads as TGTGCCAGCAGCTTAGTCACCAAAGGTAGCGGGAGGTTCGTCAATGAGCAGTTCTTC. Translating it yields CASSLVTKGSGRFVNEQFF.

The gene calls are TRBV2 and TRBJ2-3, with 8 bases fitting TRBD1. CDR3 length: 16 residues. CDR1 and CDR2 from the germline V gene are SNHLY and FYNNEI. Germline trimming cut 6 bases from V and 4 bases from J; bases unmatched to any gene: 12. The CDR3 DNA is TGTGCCAGCAGCCGACCCAGGGGGCTGGGCGCAGATACGCAGTATTTT. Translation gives CASSRPRGLGADTQYF.

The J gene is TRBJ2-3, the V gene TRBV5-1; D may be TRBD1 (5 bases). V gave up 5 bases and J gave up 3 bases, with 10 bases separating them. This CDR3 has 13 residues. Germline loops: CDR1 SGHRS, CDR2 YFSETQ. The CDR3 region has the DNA TGCGCCAGCAGTAAGGGGTCGACAGATACGCAGTATTTT. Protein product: CASSKGSTDTQYF. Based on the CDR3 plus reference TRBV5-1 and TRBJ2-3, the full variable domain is KAGVTQTPRYLIKTRGQQVTLSCSPISGHRSVSWYQQTPGQGLQFLFEYFSETQRNKGNFPGRFSGRQFSNSRSEMNVSTLELGDSALYLCASSKGSTDTQYFGPGTRLTVL.

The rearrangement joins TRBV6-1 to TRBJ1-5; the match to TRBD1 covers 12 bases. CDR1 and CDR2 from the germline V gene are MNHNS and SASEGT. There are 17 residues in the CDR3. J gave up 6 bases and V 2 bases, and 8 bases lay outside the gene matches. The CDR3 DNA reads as TGTGCCAGCAGTGAAACCGGGACAGGGGGCCGGGCTCAGCCCCAGCATTTT. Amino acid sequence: CASSETGTGGRAQPQHF.

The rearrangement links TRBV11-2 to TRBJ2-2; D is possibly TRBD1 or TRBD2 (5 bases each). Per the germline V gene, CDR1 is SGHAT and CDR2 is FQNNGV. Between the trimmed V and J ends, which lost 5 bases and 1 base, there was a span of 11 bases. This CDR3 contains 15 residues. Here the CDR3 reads CASSPGRMNTGELFF. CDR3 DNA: TGTGCCAGCAGCCCGGGACGCATGAACACCGGGGAGCTGTTTTTT.

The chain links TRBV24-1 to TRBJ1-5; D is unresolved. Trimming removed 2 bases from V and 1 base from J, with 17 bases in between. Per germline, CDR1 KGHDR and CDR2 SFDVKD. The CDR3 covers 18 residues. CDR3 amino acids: CATSDSPRPGVSNQPQHF. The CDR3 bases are TGTGCCACCAGTGATTCCCCACGTCCCGGGGTAAGCAATCAGCCCCAGCATTTT.

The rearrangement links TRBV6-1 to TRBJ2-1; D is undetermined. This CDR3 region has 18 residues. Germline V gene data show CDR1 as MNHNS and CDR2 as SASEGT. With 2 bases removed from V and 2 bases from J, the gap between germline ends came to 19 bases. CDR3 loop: CASSETDWAIDPYNEQFF. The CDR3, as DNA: TGTGCCAGCAGTGAAACGGATTGGGCGATAGATCCCTACAATGAGCAGTTCTTC.

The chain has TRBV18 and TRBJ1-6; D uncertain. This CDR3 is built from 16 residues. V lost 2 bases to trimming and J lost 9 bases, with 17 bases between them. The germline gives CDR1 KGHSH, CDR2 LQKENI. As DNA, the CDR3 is TGTGCCAGCTCACCAGTCGAGGGAGGTCGAGGTTCACCCCTCCACTTT. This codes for CASSPVEGGRGSPLHF.

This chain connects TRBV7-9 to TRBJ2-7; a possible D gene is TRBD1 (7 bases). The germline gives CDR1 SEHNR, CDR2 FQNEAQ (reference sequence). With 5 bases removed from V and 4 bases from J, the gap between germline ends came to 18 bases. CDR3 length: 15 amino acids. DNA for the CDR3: TGTGCCAGCAGCCGCTGGAGGGGGCGGTGGTACGAGCAGTACGTC. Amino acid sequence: CASSRWRGRWYEQYV.

In DNA, the CDR3 is TGTGCCAGCAGCCAAGCCGGTGGGGGGAATTCACCCCTCCACTTT. Translation gives CASSQAGGGNSPLHF. The chain uses TRBV3-1 (or the pseudogene TRBV3-2) and TRBJ1-6; tentative D call: TRBD1 (5 bases). This CDR3 comprises 15 residues. Trimming took 1 base from V and 7 from J, leaving 11 bases between them. Germline assignment: CDR1 LGHDT and CDR2 YNNKEL (reference sequence).

The CDR3 DNA follows: TGTGCCAGCTCACCACCTTGGACAGGGACAAAAAACATTCAGTACTTC. Residues: CASSPPWTGTKNIQYF. The chain couples TRBV18 to TRBJ2-4, with 8 bases fitting TRBD1. The CDR3 runs to 16 residues. J lost 4 bases, V lost 0 bases, and 5 bases had no gene match. The germline V gene has CDR1 KGHSH and CDR2 LQKENI.